These 14 T cell receptor beta chains came from one sample sequenced in a study of cytomegalovirus exposure and HLA in healthy donors. The primer mix had 60 Vbeta and 13 Jbeta primers. Profiled with immunoSEQ multiplex PCR; TCRdb holds only in-frame clones, not every one. The repertoire holds 100,000 to 150,000 clones, with roughly four fifths as singletons. The sequencing sample was made of PBMCs. These receptors came from a woman aged 45-65 years in good health and CMV-seropositive.

This clone was detected only once. V usage is TRBV9 and J usage is TRBJ1-6; no definite D call. This CDR3 is built from 17 residues. With 4 bases removed from V and 5 bases from J, the gap between germline ends came to 19 bases. The germline CDR1 and CDR2 sequences are SGDLS and YYNGEE. CDR3 residues: CASSSPNLMGHNSPLHF. The CDR3, as DNA: TGTGCCAGCAGCTCACCAAACCTCATGGGCCATAATTCACCCCTCCACTTT.

The rearrangement uses TRBV4-2 and TRBJ2-3; TRBD2 matches at 9 bases. The CDR3 loop spans 16 amino acids. The V and J ends lost 4 bases and 6 bases, in that order; junction bases with no gene match: 11. From germline, CDR1 is LGHNA and CDR2 YNFKEQ. The CDR3 nucleotides are TGTGCCAGCAGCCCCCCGGCAGGACTAGCGTCTGATACGCAGTATTTT. Translated: CASSPPAGLASDTQYF.

V usage is TRBV9 and J usage is TRBJ1-3, with 7 bases identical to TRBD1. The CDR3 extends over 15 amino acids. CDR1 and CDR2 (germline): SGDLS, YYNGEE. Trimming at V came to 3 bases and at J to 4 bases, leaving 7 bases not matched to a gene. CDR3 amino acids: CASSAETGVGNTIYF. CDR3 sequence (DNA): TGTGCCAGCAGCGCGGAAACAGGGGTCGGAAACACCATATATTTT. Full variable domain (missing parts from reference TRBV9 and TRBJ1-3): DSGVTQTPKHLITATGQRVTLRCSPRSGDLSVYWYQQSLDQGLQFLIQYYNGEERAKGNILERFSAQQFPDLHSELNLSSLELGDSALYFCASSAETGVGNTIYFGEGSWLTVV.

This clone was recorded a few times. The chain joins TRBV27 to TRBJ1-2; 9 nucleotides align to TRBD1. V shed 6 bases, J shed 1 base, and the junction held 3 bases outside the gene matches. Germline CDR1 and CDR2: MNHEY and SMNVEV (reference sequence). This CDR3 has 14 residues. DNA of the CDR3: TGTGCCAGCAGGGACAGGGGATTTAACTATGGCTACACCTTC. This gives the protein CASRDRGFNYGYTF.

The chain employs TRBV7-2 and TRBJ1-6; D gene ambiguous. This CDR3 spans 14 amino acids. The V end was cut by 2 bases, the J end by 7 bases, with 9 bases between. Germline CDR1 and CDR2: SGHTA and FQGNSA. CDR3 bases: TGTGCCAGCAGCTTACCCGTTAAAAATTCACCCCTCCACTTT. This translates into CASSLPVKNSPLHF.

The chain employs TRBV4-2 and TRBJ2-1; 8 positions agree with TRBD1. There are 14 residues in the CDR3. CDR1 and CDR2 (germline): LGHNA, YNFKEQ. After removal of 3 bases from V and 7 bases from J, the junction contained 5 bases not matched to a gene. CDR3 bases: TGTGCCAGCAGCCATGTGACAGGGGATAATGAGCAGTTCTTC. Residues: CASSHVTGDNEQFF.

This clone came up a few times. The chain employs TRBV7-8 and TRBJ1-2; TRBD1 matches at 7 bases. CDR1 and CDR2 (germline): SGHVS, FQNEAQ. Trimming cost V 5 bases and J 4 bases; bases outside gene matches: 10. CDR3 size: 15 residues. The CDR3 DNA reads as TGTGCCAGCAGCCTGTGGACAGGTGAATTCTATGGCTACACCTTC. Translated, it gives CASSLWTGEFYGYTF. Drawing the rest from reference TRBV7-8 and TRBJ1-2, the complete variable domain is GAGVSQSPRYKVAKRGQDVALRCDPISGHVSLFWYQQALGQGPEFLTYFQNEAQLDKSGLPSDRFFAERPEGSVSTLKIQRTQQEDSAVYLCASSLWTGEFYGYTFGSGTRLTVV.

This clone showed up just a few times. The V call is TRBV4-2, the J call TRBJ1-2, with 7 bases lining up with TRBD1. The CDR3 is 16 amino acids. V lost 1 base and J lost 5; bases outside the gene matches: 10. CDR1 and CDR2 (germline): LGHNA, YNFKEQ. The CDR3: CASSQGGTGAQYGYTF. CDR3 in DNA: TGTGCCAGCAGCCAAGGAGGAACAGGGGCCCAGTATGGCTACACCTTC.

Concerning this clone itself: The same CDR3 arises from other DNA sequences in this sample as well. The chain is built from TRBV5-1 and TRBJ1-2, with 9 bases lining up with TRBD1. The V and J ends lost 4 bases and 4 bases, in that order; junction bases with no gene match: 8. The CDR3 length is 15 residues. From germline, CDR1 is SGHRS and CDR2 YFSETQ. CDR3 region: CASSPGTGQGYGYTF. DNA for the CDR3: TGCGCCAGCAGCCCAGGGACAGGGCAGGGCTATGGCTACACCTTC.

The chain has TRBV27 and TRBJ2-3; 8 nucleotides agree with TRBD1. The CDR3 has 17 residues. After removal of 6 bases from V and 2 bases from J, the junction contained 13 bases not matched to a gene. Looked up from germline, CDR1 is MNHEY and CDR2 is SMNVEV (reference sequence). Here the CDR3 DNA reads TGTGCCAGCAGCAGCCTTGTGACAGGGGTGATCACAGATACGCAGTATTTT. Residues: CASSSLVTGVITDTQYF.

The chain links TRBV5-1 to TRBJ2-1, with 13 bases lining up with TRBD2. Germline assignment: CDR1 SGHRS and CDR2 YFSETQ. J lost 9 bases, V lost 4 bases, and 10 bases had no gene match. The CDR3 spans 16 residues. CDR3: CASSSTSGGVSGEQFF. The DNA of the CDR3 is TGCGCCAGCAGCAGTACTAGCGGGGGGGTCTCGGGTGAGCAGTTCTTC.

The chain combines TRBV28 with TRBJ2-2; 11 nucleotides align to TRBD2. This CDR3 is built from 17 residues. J lost 4 bases, V lost 2 bases, and 6 bases had no gene match. Germline V CDR1 and CDR2: MDHEN, SYDVKM. Here the CDR3 reads CASSLLAGGPSTGELFF. CDR3 DNA: TGTGCCAGCAGTTTACTAGCGGGGGGCCCGAGCACCGGGGAGCTGTTTTTT.

The rearrangement links TRBV5-1 to TRBJ1-5, with D possibly TRBD1 on 5 matching bases. Germline CDR1 and CDR2: SGHRS and YFSETQ. With 4 bases removed from V and 3 bases from J, the gap between germline ends came to 14 bases. The CDR3 is 15 residues long. CDR3 residues: CASSPMEGPNQPQHF. CDR3 sequence (DNA): TGCGCCAGCAGCCCGATGGAGGGGCCCAATCAGCCCCAGCATTTT.

The V gene is TRBV2, the J gene TRBJ2-5, with TRBD1 matching 8 bases. CDR1 is SNHLY and CDR2 is FYNNEI in the germline V gene. There are 13 residues in the CDR3. V lost 7 bases, J lost 2 bases, and 3 bases stayed unmatched. Written as DNA, the CDR3 is TGTGCCAGCACCAGGGGGCGGCAAGAGACCCAGTACTTC. Translated, it gives CASTRGRQETQYF.